The rows below give T cell receptor beta chains drawn from one sample of a study of spatial heterogeneity in lung cancer. TCRdb ran MiXCR on the 5' RACE reads and lists one entry per CDR3 protein. The sample consists of 55,000 to 75,000 distinct CDR3 sequences, over 7% of them appearing once. The sample was PBMCs, taken at follow-up. The receptors shown here come from a female donor with early-stage non-small cell lung cancer. CDR3s include the opening cysteine and the closing phenylalanine or tryptophan. The D gene is left open where the match is weak. Clone sizes are given selectively: once, few, many, or a class where the clone is expanded.

j_call | v_call | clone_size | d_call | cdr3_nt | cdr3_aa
TRBJ1-5 | TRBV7-9 | many | . | TGTGCCAGCAGCTCCACAAGGCCGGGCAATCAGCCCCAGCATTTT | CASSSTRPGNQPQHF
TRBJ2-7 | TRBV20-1 | few | . | TGCAGTGCTAGAGATTGGGGCTCCCCCGGGAACGAGCAGTACTTC | CSARDWGSPGNEQYF
TRBJ2-2 | TRBV28 | many | TRBD1 | TGTGCCAGCAGTCCTGGGGACAGGGAAGCCGGGGAGCTGTTTTTT | CASSPGDREAGELFF
TRBJ2-3 | TRBV2 | many | TRBD2 | TGTGCCAGCGTTCTACTAGCGGGAGTTAAAGATACGCAGTATTTT | CASVLLAGVKDTQYF
TRBJ2-7 | TRBV5-1 | many | . | TGCGCCAGCAGGGAAACACAGGAAGGCGAGCAGTACTTC | CASRETQEGEQYF
TRBJ2-4 | TRBV28 | many | TRBD2 | TGTGCCAGCAGTTTTGGACTAGCAGTAGCCAAAAACATTCAGTACTTC | CASSFGLAVAKNIQYF
TRBJ2-5 | TRBV27 | many | . | TGTGCCAGCAGTTTCTCCCCCGCAAGCTTACAAGAGACCCAGTACTTC | CASSFSPASLQETQYF
TRBJ2-3 | TRBV7-9 | many | . | TGTGCCAGCAGCGCCGACGGGCTACCTAGCACAGATACGCAGTATTTT | CASSADGLPSTDTQYF
TRBJ2-5 | TRBV5-1 | many | TRBD2 | TGCGCCAGCAGAATGGGACTAGAAGAGACCCAGTACTTC | CASRMGLEETQYF
TRBJ2-3 | TRBV4-2 | many | TRBD2 | TGTGCCAGCAGGCCGACTAGCGGGAGCACAGATACGCAGTATTTT | CASRPTSGSTDTQYF
TRBJ2-5 | TRBV12-3/TRBV12-4 | many | . | TGTGCCAGCAGTTTTCTCCAAGAGACCCAGTACTTC | CASSFLQETQYF
TRBJ2-2 | TRBV5-1 | few | . | TGCGCCAGCAGCCAAACAGGGAGCACCGGGGAGCTGTTTTTT | CASSQTGSTGELFF
TRBJ2-7 | TRBV18 | many | . | TGTGCCAGCTCACCTCCGGGGGATAACTACGAGCAGTACTTC | CASSPPGDNYEQYF
TRBJ1-4 | TRBV7-8 | few | . | TGTGCCAGCAGCCGGGGGTGGGAACTGTTTTTT | CASSRGWELFF
TRBJ2-1 | TRBV19 | many | . | TGTGCCAGTTCCTGGGACCTGACTGCTGAGCAGTTCTTC | CASSWDLTAEQFF
TRBJ1-1 | TRBV4-2 | many | . | TGTGCCAGCAGCCAAGGGACAGAGAACACTGAAGCTTTCTTT | CASSQGTENTEAFF
TRBJ2-6 | TRBV6-4 | many | TRBD1 | TGTGCCAGCAGCCCAGGACAGGGGGCGGATGGGGCCAACGTCCTGACTTTC | CASSPGQGADGANVLTF
TRBJ2-2 | TRBV28 | few | TRBD1 | TGTGCCAGCAGTTTTCCGGGACAGGGCCGGGAGCTGTTTTTT | CASSFPGQGRELFF
TRBJ2-1 | TRBV4-2 | . | TRBD2 | TGTGCCAGCAGCCACTCGAGCGGGGGGAACAATGAGCAGTTCTTC | CASSHSSGGNNEQFF
TRBJ2-2 | TRBV24-1 | many | TRBD1 | TGTGCCACCAGTGACCGGGACAGGGCCACCGGGGAGCTGTTTTTT | CATSDRDRATGELFF
TRBJ1-5 | TRBV12-3/TRBV12-4 | many | . | TGTGCCAGCAGTCAAAGTCAGGGCAATAGCAATCAGCCCCAGCATTTT | CASSQSQGNSNQPQHF
TRBJ2-5 | TRBV20-1 | many | . | TGCAGTGCTAGAGATCCAAGCGAGACCCAGTACTTC | CSARDPSETQYF
TRBJ2-7 | TRBV5-5 | few | . | TGTGCCAGCAGCTTGCTATTCGGCGCCTTATACGAGCAGTACTTC | CASSLLFGALYEQYF
TRBJ2-1 | TRBV4-1 | many | TRBD2 | TGCGCCAGCAGAGGAACTAGCGGCGATGAGCAGTTCTTC | CASRGTSGDEQFF
TRBJ1-1 | TRBV18 | . | . | TGTGCCAGCTCACCCCATGACCGGGGGGTGACTGAAGCTTTCTTT | CASSPHDRGVTEAFF
TRBJ2-5 | TRBV5-4 | . | . | TGTGCCAGCAGCCCGGGAAAGGAGACCCAGTACTTC | CASSPGKETQYF
TRBJ2-7 | TRBV27 | few | TRBD1 | TGTGCCAGCAGACTAACCGGGACAGCATCCTACGAGCAGTACTTC | CASRLTGTASYEQYF
TRBJ2-6 | TRBV5-1 | few | . | TGCGCCAGCAGCTCCCGAGGGCTTGAAATGGGGGCCAACGTCCTGACTTTC | CASSSRGLEMGANVLTF
TRBJ2-7 | TRBV19 | many | . | TGTGCCAGTAGCCACTACCACGCGTCCGAGCAGTACTTC | CASSHYHASEQYF
TRBJ1-6 | TRBV12-5 | many | . | TGTGCTAGTGCCACCGGTTCTTACTATAATTCACCCCTCCACTTT | CASATGSYYNSPLHF
TRBJ1-1 | TRBV20-1 | many | . | TGCAGTGCTAGGAAGACAGATTTGAACACTGAAGCTTTCTTT | CSARKTDLNTEAFF
TRBJ2-7 | TRBV7-9 | many | TRBD2 | TGTGCCAGCAGCTTTAGCGGGAGGGCCGGGGAGCAGTACTTC | CASSFSGRAGEQYF
TRBJ2-2 | TRBV30 | . | . | TGTGCCTGGACCACTACCACCGGGGAGCTGTTTTTT | CAWTTTTGELFF
TRBJ1-5 | TRBV5-8 | many | TRBD1 | TGTGCCAGCAGCATGCTACAGGGGCTCAACAATCAGCCCCAGCATTTT | CASSMLQGLNNQPQHF
TRBJ1-2 | TRBV25-1 | many | TRBD1 | TGTGCCAGCAGTGCAACAGGGGACTATGGCTACACCTTC | CASSATGDYGYTF
TRBJ2-3 | TRBV6-1 | many | . | TGTGCCAGCAGTAATGGCTATACTTATACAGATACGCAGTATTTT | CASSNGYTYTDTQYF
TRBJ1-1 | TRBV28 | many | . | TGTGCCAGCAGCCAACAGGGAAACACTGAAGCTTTCTTT | CASSQQGNTEAFF
TRBJ2-7 | TRBV29-1 | many | TRBD1 | TGCAGCGCTAAGGGACAGGGCCAACTAGGCGAGCAGTACTTC | CSAKGQGQLGEQYF
TRBJ1-4 | TRBV6-5 | many | . | TGTGCCAGCAGTTGGACCCGAAATCTCGATGAAAAACTGTTTTTT | CASSWTRNLDEKLFF
TRBJ2-7 | TRBV5-1 | many | . | TGCGCCAGCAGCGGGGAGATCAACTCCTACGAGCAGTACTTC | CASSGEINSYEQYF
TRBJ2-7 | TRBV10-3 | few | TRBD2 | TGTGCCATCAGTGGAGGAGTAGCGGGGGAAATGGAGCAGTACTTC | CAISGGVAGEMEQYF
TRBJ1-6 | TRBV27 | many | TRBD1 | TGTGCCAGCAGTTTATTGAGAACAGGGGTCCATAATTCACCCCTCCACTTT | CASSLLRTGVHNSPLHF
TRBJ2-2 | TRBV7-9 | many | TRBD1 | TGTGCCAGCAGCCGACAGGGGATCACCGGGGAGCTGTTTTTT | CASSRQGITGELFF
TRBJ1-4 | TRBV27 | many | . | TGTGCCAGCCACAGTGGACATAATGAAAAACTGTTTTTT | CASHSGHNEKLFF
TRBJ2-1 | TRBV5-1 | many | TRBD2 | TGCGCCAGCAGCCCCGGACTAGCGGGAAATGAGCAGTTCTTC | CASSPGLAGNEQFF
TRBJ2-7 | TRBV7-9 | many | TRBD2 | TGTGCCAGCAGCTCCCTTACTAGCGGGAGTGTCTACGAGCAGTACTTC | CASSSLTSGSVYEQYF
TRBJ1-5 | TRBV20-1 | many | TRBD1 | TGCAGTGCTAGAGACGGGACAGGGGCTTATCAGCCCCAGCATTTT | CSARDGTGAYQPQHF
TRBJ2-3 | TRBV20-1 | . | . | TGCAGTGCTAGAGGGCGGAACACAGATACGCAGTATTTT | CSARGRNTDTQYF